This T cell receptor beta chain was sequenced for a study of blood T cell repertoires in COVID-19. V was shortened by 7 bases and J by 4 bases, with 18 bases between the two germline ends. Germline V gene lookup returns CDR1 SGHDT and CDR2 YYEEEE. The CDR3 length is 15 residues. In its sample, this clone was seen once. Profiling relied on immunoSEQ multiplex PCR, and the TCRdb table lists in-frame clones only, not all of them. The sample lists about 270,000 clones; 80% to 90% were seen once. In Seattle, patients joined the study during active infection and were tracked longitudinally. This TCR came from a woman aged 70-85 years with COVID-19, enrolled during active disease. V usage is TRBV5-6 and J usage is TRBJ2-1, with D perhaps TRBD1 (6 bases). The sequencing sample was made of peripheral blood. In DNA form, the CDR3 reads TGTGCCAGCCGCCCACCAGGGGTTTCTTACAATGAGCAGTTCTTC. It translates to CASRPPGVSYNEQFF.